This T cell receptor (beta chain) was profiled in a study of PD-1 blockade in mismatch repair-deficient tumors. The data were produced by immunoSEQ multiplex PCR, yet TCRdb's version contains in-frame clones alone and is incomplete. Of around 40,000 clones listed, around 79% are singletons. V was cut by 1 base and J by 2 bases, with 8 bases left in between. CDR1 and CDR2 (germline): SGHAT, FQNNGV. There are 14 residues in the CDR3. The TCR was taken from an adult with mismatch repair-deficient cancer. The chain combines TRBV11-2 with TRBJ2-5; D remains ambiguous. Sequences were derived from peripheral blood, sampled 4 weeks after starting pembrolizumab. CDR3 amino acids: CASSLGTVQETQYF. In nucleotides, the CDR3 is TGTGCCAGCAGCTTAGGGACCGTTCAAGAGACCCAGTACTTC.